Below are 23 T cell receptor beta chains sequenced from a single sample in a study of blood T cell repertoires in COVID-19. The data were produced by immunoSEQ multiplex PCR, yet TCRdb's version contains in-frame clones alone and is incomplete. Counted here are around 100,000 clones, roughly nine tenths occurring once; the ten biggest clones make up 17%. The sequenced material came from peripheral blood. The receptors derive from a middle-aged man with acute or convalescent COVID-19.

The chain recombines TRBV7-2 with TRBJ2-6, with D perhaps matching TRBD1 (6 bases). V was trimmed by 5 bases and J by 0 bases, leaving 14 bases between them. Germline V gene data show CDR1 as SGHTA and CDR2 as FQGNSA. The CDR3 extends over 17 amino acids. CDR3 amino acids: CASSLDRNPSGANVLTF. The CDR3 DNA sequence: TGTGCCAGCAGCCTCGACAGGAACCCCTCTGGGGCCAACGTCCTGACTTTC. The variable domain in full, with the rest retrieved from reference TRBV7-2 and TRBJ2-6, is GAGVSQSPSNKVTEKGKDVELRCDPISGHTALYWYRQSLGQGLEFLIYFQGNSAPDKSGLPSDRFSAERTGGSVSTLTIQRTQQEDSAVYLCASSLDRNPSGANVLTFGAGSRLTVL.

The genes are TRBV12-5 and TRBJ1-5; 8 bases are a match to TRBD1. The length of the CDR3 is 19 residues. The germline gives CDR1 LGHNT, CDR2 FRNRAP. V lost 0 bases, J lost 1 base, and 11 bases stayed unmatched. DNA of the CDR3: TGTGCTAGTGGTTTGGTACAGAGCAGGGGGCTTGGCAGCAATCAGCCCCAGCATTTT. This codes for CASGLVQSRGLGSNQPQHF.

This chain joins TRBV9 and TRBJ2-2; possible D gene TRBD2, 5 bases. The CDR3 sequence is 16 residues long. CDR1 is SGDLS and CDR2 is YYNGEE in the germline V gene. V was shortened by 2 bases and J by 1 base, with 12 bases between the two germline ends. CDR3 loop: CASSVSDRRNTGELFF. DNA of the CDR3: TGTGCCAGCAGCGTTAGCGACCGACGGAACACCGGGGAGCTGTTTTTT.

The rearrangement uses TRBV5-1 and TRBJ2-2, with 11 bases fitting TRBD1. The germline CDR1 and CDR2 sequences are SGHRS and YFSETQ. J lost 5 bases, V lost 4 bases, and 4 bases had no gene match. CDR3 length: 15 residues. The CDR3 here is CASSPGQGVTGELFF. DNA for the CDR3: TGCGCCAGCAGCCCGGGACAGGGGGTGACCGGGGAGCTGTTTTTT. Looking up the rest from reference TRBV5-1 and TRBJ2-2 gives the full variable domain: KAGVTQTPRYLIKTRGQQVTLSCSPISGHRSVSWYQQTPGQGLQFLFEYFSETQRNKGNFPGRFSGRQFSNSRSEMNVSTLELGDSALYLCASSPGQGVTGELFFGEGSRLTVL.

The rearrangement links TRBV7-2 to TRBJ1-4, with D perhaps TRBD1 (5 bases). Germline values: CDR1 SGHTA, CDR2 FQGNSA. V was trimmed by 2 bases and J by 4 bases, leaving 14 bases between them. This CDR3 spans 16 amino acids. The CDR3 DNA reads TGTGCCAGCAGCTTATACTCCACAGGATATAATGAAAAACTGTTTTTT. Translation gives CASSLYSTGYNEKLFF.

CDR3 coding DNA: TGTGCCACAGGAGACGGACTAGCGGGGAGTTTGGAGACCCAGTACTTC. Its protein product is CATGDGLAGSLETQYF. This chain uses TRBV19 with TRBJ2-5; TRBD2 matches 12 bases. After removal of 10 bases from V and 5 bases from J, the junction contained 14 bases not matched to a gene. CDR1 and CDR2 (germline): LNHDA, SQIVND (reference sequence). CDR3 length: 16 amino acids.

The rearrangement links TRBV11-3 to TRBJ1-6; perhaps TRBD1 as D (5 bases). Germline loops: CDR1 SGHNT, CDR2 YENEEA. CDR3 length: 15 residues. V shed 5 bases and J shed 9 bases, with 17 bases lying between them. The CDR3: CASSLLTALSSPLHF. The CDR3 nucleotides are TGTGCCAGCAGCCTTCTGACAGCACTATCTTCACCCCTCCACTTT.

This clone was seen a handful of times. The genes are TRBV6-5 and TRBJ1-6; D not certain. CDR3 size: 13 residues. The V end was cut by 2 bases, the J end by 12 bases, with 11 bases between. Germline lookup yields CDR1 MNHEY and CDR2 SVGAGI. The CDR3 DNA reads TGTGCCAGCAGTTACAGCCGGGAGTTACCCCTCCACTTT. This codes for CASSYSRELPLHF.

The J gene is TRBJ2-3, the V gene TRBV18, with 9 nucleotides matching TRBD1. The germline V gene encodes CDR1 KGHSH and CDR2 LQKENI. The CDR3 spans 15 residues. Trimming at V came to 3 bases and at J to 3 bases, leaving 4 bases not matched to a gene. DNA for the CDR3: TGTGCCAGCTCACCGGGACAGGGCGGTACAGATACGCAGTATTTT. It codes for CASSPGQGGTDTQYF.

J is TRBJ2-2 and V is TRBV7-9, with no clear D. The germline V gene has CDR1 SEHNR and CDR2 FQNEAQ (reference sequence). V lost 2 bases to trimming and J lost 8 bases, with 9 bases between them. This CDR3 has 13 residues. CDR3: CASSLLNTGELFF. In DNA, the CDR3 is TGTGCCAGCAGCTTATTGAATACAGGGGAGCTGTTTTTT.

V gene TRBV6-5 combines with J gene TRBJ1-2; no definite D call. Trimming pared 0 bases from V and 8 bases from J, leaving 13 bases between. Germline-derived CDR1 and CDR2 are MNHEY and SVGAGI. This CDR3 has 14 amino acids. CDR3 protein: CASSYSVRGGGYTF. The DNA for the CDR3 is TGTGCCAGCAGTTACTCGGTCCGCGGTGGGGGCTACACCTTC.

This chain uses TRBV28 with TRBJ1-6; D is ambiguous. With 7 bases removed from V and 0 bases from J, the gap between germline ends came to 13 bases. In germline, CDR1 is MDHEN, CDR2 SYDVKM. The CDR3 extends over 16 amino acids. The DNA for the CDR3 is TGTGCCAGCACCTCGGGAGGAGGCTCCTATAATTCACCCCTCCACTTT. Its protein product is CASTSGGGSYNSPLHF.

J is TRBJ2-3 and V is TRBV7-9; D not certain. The CDR3 has 15 amino acids. Between the trimmed V and J ends, which lost 8 bases and 3 bases, there was a span of 18 bases. Germline CDR1 reads SEHNR; CDR2 reads FQNEAQ (reference sequence). The CDR3 sequence: CASPNSQLLTDTQYF. The CDR3 bases are TGTGCCAGCCCAAATTCGCAGTTATTGACAGATACGCAGTATTTT.

The gene calls are TRBV30 and TRBJ1-5; 9 bases match TRBD1. Germline loops: CDR1 GTSNPN, CDR2 SVGIG (reference sequence). The V segment lost 1 base and the J segment 6 bases; nucleotides outside the gene matches: 7. This CDR3 is 15 amino acids long. The CDR3 nucleotides are TGTGCCTGGAGTGCGGGGGGACAGGGTGGTCAGCCCCAGCATTTT. This sequence encodes CAWSAGGQGGQPQHF.

The genes are TRBV19 and TRBJ1-4, with TRBD1 matching over 7 bases. The CDR3 consists of 14 residues. Germline V CDR1 and CDR2: LNHDA, SQIVND (reference sequence). With 7 bases clipped from V and 8 bases from J, the junction kept 10 bases outside the gene matches. This CDR3 is CASKRGQGEEKLFF. In DNA, the CDR3 is TGTGCCAGTAAGAGGGGGCAGGGGGAAGAAAAACTGTTTTTT.

The chain has TRBV5-4 and TRBJ1-6, with D maybe TRBD1 (5 bases). In germline, CDR1 is SGHNT, CDR2 YYREEE (reference sequence). This CDR3 region has 13 residues. The V end was cut by 7 bases, the J end by 9 bases, with 14 bases between. DNA for the CDR3: TGTGCCAGCGGCCGGGCAGGGCTTTCACCCCTCCACTTT. Translated: CASGRAGLSPLHF.

The chain uses TRBV6-2 or TRBV6-3 and TRBJ2-5, with D maybe TRBD2 (7 bases). Germline V CDR1 and CDR2: MNHEY, SVGEGT. The length of the CDR3 is 15 residues. The V end lost 6 bases, the J end lost 5 bases, and 19 bases lay between the germline ends. For the CDR3, the DNA is TGTGCCAGCAGCTCACGCGCGGGGGCATCGGAGACCCAGTACTTC. This translates into CASSSRAGASETQYF.

The V and J genes are TRBV6-4 and TRBJ2-1; TRBD2 matches 7 bases. Germline loops: CDR1 MRHNA, CDR2 SNTAGT. The CDR3 runs to 13 residues. The ends lost 5 bases at V and 6 bases at J; junction bases unmatched: 4. In nucleotides, the CDR3 is TGTGCCAGCAGTCCCCGACTAGCCAATGAGCAGTTCTTC. It yields the protein CASSPRLANEQFF.

The gene calls are TRBV5-1 and TRBJ2-1; D is perhaps TRBD2 (6 bases). The ends were cut back, 0 bases at V and 0 bases at J, with 10 bases in the middle. Germline V gene sequence: CDR1 SGHRS, CDR2 YFSETQ. CDR3 length: 16 residues. The CDR3, as DNA: TGCGCCAGCAGCTTGGCGGGGGTTAGCTCCTACAATGAGCAGTTCTTC. It is translated as CASSLAGVSSYNEQFF.

This chain uses TRBV6-5 with TRBJ2-7; D may be TRBD2 (5 bases). The CDR3 is 13 amino acids. Germline loops: CDR1 MNHEY, CDR2 SVGAGI. Trimming took off 8 bases at V and 2 bases at J, with 13 bases between the two ends. This CDR3 is CASGTRSPYEQYF. The CDR3 nucleotides are TGTGCCAGCGGTACTAGATCCCCCTACGAGCAGTACTTC.

Written as DNA, the CDR3 is TGTGCCAGCAGCCGGGAGCTAACTAATGAAAAACTGTTTTTT. Translation gives CASSRELTNEKLFF. The genes are TRBV7-9 and TRBJ1-4; D is unresolved. There are 14 residues in the CDR3. Germline CDR1 reads SEHNR; CDR2 reads FQNEAQ (reference sequence). The V end was cut by 5 bases, the J end by 1 base, with 8 bases between. Complete variable domain (other parts from reference TRBV7-9 and TRBJ1-4): DTGVSQNPRHKITKRGQNVTFRCDPISEHNRLYWYRQTLGQGPEFLTYFQNEAQLEKSRLLSDRFSAERPKGSFSTLEIQRTEQGDSAMYLCASSRELTNEKLFFGSGTQLSVL.

The chain combines TRBV27 with TRBJ1-1; D gene ambiguous. The CDR3 loop spans 15 amino acids. Germline lookup yields CDR1 MNHEY and CDR2 SMNVEV (reference sequence). Trimming took 7 bases from V and 2 from J, leaving 17 bases between them. The CDR3 loop is CASMRTTWTNTEAFF. The CDR3 DNA sequence: TGTGCCAGCATGAGGACTACCTGGACCAACACTGAAGCTTTCTTT.

The gene calls are TRBV18 and TRBJ1-5; TRBD1 matches at 9 bases. The V gene end was trimmed by 3 bases and the J gene end by 0 bases; junction bases not matched to a gene: 3. The CDR3 extends over 16 amino acids. Germline V gives CDR1 KGHSH, CDR2 LQKENI. CDR3 residues: CASSPDRGHSNQPQHF. Here the CDR3 DNA reads TGTGCCAGCTCACCGGACAGGGGACATAGCAATCAGCCCCAGCATTTT.